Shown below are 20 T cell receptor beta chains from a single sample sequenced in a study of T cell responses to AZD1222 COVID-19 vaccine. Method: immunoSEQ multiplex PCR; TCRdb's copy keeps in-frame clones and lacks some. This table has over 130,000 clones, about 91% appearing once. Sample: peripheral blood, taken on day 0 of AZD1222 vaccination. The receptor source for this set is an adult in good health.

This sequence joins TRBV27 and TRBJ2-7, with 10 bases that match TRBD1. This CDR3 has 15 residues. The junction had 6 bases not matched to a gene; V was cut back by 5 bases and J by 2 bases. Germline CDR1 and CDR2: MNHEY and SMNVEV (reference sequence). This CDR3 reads CASSTAGTGAYEQYF. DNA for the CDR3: TGTGCCAGCAGTACGGCCGGGACAGGGGCCTACGAGCAGTACTTC.

Here the CDR3 reads CASSLGAAPGTEAFF. CDR3 DNA sequence: TGTGCCAGCAGCTTGGGTGCCGCCCCAGGGACTGAAGCTTTCTTT. The gene calls are TRBV5-6 and TRBJ1-1, with D possibly being TRBD1 (5 bases). Deletions cut 0 bases from V and 5 bases from J, with 14 bases between. The CDR3 is 15 amino acids. Germline CDR1 SGHDT, CDR2 YYEEEE.

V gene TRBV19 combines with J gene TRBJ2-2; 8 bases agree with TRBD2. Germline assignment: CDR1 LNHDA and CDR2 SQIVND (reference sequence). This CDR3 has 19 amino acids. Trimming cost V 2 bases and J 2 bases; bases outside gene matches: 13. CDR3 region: CASSIFSGGGTRNTGELFF. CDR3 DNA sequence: TGTGCCAGTAGTATATTTTCAGGCGGGGGGACTAGAAACACCGGGGAGCTGTTTTTT.

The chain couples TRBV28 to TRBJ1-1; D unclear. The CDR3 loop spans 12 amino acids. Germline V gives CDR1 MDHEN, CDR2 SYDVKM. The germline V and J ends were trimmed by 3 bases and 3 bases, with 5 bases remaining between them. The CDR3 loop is CASSLGHTEAFF. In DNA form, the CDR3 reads TGTGCCAGCAGTTTGGGTCACACTGAAGCTTTCTTT.

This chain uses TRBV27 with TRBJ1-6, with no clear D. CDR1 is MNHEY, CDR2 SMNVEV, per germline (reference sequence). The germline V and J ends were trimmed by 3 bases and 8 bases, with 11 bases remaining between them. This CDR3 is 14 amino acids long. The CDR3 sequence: CASSFSGNHSPLHF. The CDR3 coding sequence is TGTGCCAGCAGTTTTTCCGGGAATCATTCACCCCTCCACTTT.

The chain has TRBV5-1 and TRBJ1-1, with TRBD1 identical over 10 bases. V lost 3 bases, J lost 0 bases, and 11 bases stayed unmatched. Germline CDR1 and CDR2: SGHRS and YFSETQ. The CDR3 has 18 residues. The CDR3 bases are TGCGCCAGCAGCTGGAATCGGGACAGGGGCTTCATGAACACTGAAGCTTTCTTT. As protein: CASSWNRDRGFMNTEAFF.

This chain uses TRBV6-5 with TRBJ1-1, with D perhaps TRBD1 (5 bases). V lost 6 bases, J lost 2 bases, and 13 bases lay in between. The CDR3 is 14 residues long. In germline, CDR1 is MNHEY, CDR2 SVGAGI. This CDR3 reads CASRQIRDNTEAFF. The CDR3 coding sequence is TGTGCCAGCAGACAGATCAGGGACAACACTGAAGCTTTCTTT.

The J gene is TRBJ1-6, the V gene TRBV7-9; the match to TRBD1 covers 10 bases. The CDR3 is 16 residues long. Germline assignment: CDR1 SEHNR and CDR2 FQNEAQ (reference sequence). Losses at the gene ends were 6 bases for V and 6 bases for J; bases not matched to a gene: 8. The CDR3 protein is CASRGRDRGLNSPLHF. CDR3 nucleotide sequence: TGTGCCAGCAGGGGAAGAGACAGGGGGCTTAATTCACCCCTCCACTTT.

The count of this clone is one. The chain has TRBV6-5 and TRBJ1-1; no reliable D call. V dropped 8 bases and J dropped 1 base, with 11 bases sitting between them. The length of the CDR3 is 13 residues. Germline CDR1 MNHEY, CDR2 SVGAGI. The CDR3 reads CASGREGNTEAFF. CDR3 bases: TGTGCCAGCGGGCGGGAGGGGAACACTGAAGCTTTCTTT.

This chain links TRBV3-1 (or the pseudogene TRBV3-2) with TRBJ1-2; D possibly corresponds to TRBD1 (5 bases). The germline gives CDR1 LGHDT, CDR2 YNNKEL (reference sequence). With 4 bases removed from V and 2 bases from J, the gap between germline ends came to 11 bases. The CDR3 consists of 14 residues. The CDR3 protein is CASSRVTENYGYTF. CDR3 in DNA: TGTGCCAGCAGCCGAGTGACAGAAAACTATGGCTACACCTTC.

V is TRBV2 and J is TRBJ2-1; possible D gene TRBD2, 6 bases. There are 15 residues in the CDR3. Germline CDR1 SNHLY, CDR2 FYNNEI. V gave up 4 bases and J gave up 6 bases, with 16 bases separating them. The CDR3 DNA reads TGTGCCAGCAGTGTCCTGACTAGGAGTATCAATGAGCAGTTCTTC. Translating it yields CASSVLTRSINEQFF.

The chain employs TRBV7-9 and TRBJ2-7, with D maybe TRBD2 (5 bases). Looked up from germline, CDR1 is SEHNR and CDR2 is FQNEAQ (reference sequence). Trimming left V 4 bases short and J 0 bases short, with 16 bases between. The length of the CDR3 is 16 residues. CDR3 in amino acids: CASSSLSGSRSYEQYF. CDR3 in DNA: TGTGCCAGCAGCTCACTTTCGGGATCCCGCTCCTACGAGCAGTACTTC.

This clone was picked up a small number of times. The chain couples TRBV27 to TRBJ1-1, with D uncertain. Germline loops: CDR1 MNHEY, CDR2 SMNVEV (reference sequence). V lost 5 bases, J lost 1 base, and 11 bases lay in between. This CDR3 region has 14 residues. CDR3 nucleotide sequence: TGTGCCAGCAGTACGGGGATGACGAACACTGAAGCTTTCTTT. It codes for CASSTGMTNTEAFF.

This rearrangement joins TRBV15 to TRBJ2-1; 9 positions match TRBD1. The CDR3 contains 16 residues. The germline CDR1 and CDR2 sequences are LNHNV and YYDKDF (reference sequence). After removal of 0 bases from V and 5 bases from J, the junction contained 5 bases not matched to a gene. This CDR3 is CATSRDGGTGNNEQFF. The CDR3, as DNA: TGTGCCACCAGCAGAGATGGTGGGACAGGGAACAATGAGCAGTTCTTC.

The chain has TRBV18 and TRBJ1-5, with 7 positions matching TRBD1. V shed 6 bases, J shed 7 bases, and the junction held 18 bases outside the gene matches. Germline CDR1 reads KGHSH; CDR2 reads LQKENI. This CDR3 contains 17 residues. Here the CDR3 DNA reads TGTGCCAGCTCTCCCGGGACAGCCACCCTGACGGAACAGCCCCAGCATTTT. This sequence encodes CASSPGTATLTEQPQHF.

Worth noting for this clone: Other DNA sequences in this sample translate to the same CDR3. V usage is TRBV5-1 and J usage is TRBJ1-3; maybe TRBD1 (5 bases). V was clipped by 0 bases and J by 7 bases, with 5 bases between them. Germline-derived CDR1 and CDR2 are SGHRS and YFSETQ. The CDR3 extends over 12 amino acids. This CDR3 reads CASSLEGNTIYF. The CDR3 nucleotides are TGCGCCAGCAGCTTGGAGGGGAACACCATATATTTT.

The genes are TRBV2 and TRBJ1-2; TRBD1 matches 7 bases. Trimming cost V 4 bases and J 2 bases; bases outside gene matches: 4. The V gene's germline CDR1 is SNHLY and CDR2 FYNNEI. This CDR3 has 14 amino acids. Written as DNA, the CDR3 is TGTGCCAGCAGTGGAGAGACAGGGAACTATGGCTACACCTTC. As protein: CASSGETGNYGYTF.

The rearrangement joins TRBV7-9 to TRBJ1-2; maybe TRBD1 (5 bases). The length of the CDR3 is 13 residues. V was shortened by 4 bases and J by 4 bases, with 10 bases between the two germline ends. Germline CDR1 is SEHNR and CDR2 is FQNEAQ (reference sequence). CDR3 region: CASSYGAGYGYTF. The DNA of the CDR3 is TGTGCCAGCAGCTACGGGGCAGGCTATGGCTACACCTTC.

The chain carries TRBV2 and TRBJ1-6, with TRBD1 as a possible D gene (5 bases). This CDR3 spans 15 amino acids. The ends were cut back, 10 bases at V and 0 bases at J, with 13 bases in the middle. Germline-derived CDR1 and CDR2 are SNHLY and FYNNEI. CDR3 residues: CATRQTNSYNSPLHF. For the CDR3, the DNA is TGTGCCACTCGACAGACTAACTCCTATAATTCACCCCTCCACTTT.

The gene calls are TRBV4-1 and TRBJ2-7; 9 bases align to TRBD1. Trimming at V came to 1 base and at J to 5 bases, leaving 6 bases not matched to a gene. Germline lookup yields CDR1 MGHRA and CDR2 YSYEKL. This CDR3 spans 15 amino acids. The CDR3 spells CASSQAWDRVHEQYF. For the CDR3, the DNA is TGCGCCAGCAGCCAAGCTTGGGACAGGGTCCACGAGCAGTACTTC.